This T cell receptor (beta chain) emerged from a study of T-cell reconstitution after alpha-beta-depleted transplantation in children. Study-wide results and limits: Expanded graft clones numbering several hundred reportedly gave rise to alpha-beta T cells about two months after transplant. T cells produced anew were the main source of T-cell counts and diversity one year after transplant. Elevated TCRbeta diversity at day 60 was traced, in some patients, to surviving recipient T cells and thymic progenitors.

This clonotype was found a few times. The antigen is unknown. Unique molecular identifiers featured in how the TCRbeta library was prepared. TCRdb used MiXCR to reprocess the PCR reads, holding one entry per CDR3 protein. Of approximately 800,000 distinct CDR3 sequences in the sample, around 15% were seen once. Germline values: CDR1 SGHDT, CDR2 YYEEEE. The CDR3 runs 18 residues. The ends lost 2 bases at V and 5 bases at J; junction bases unmatched: 14. The chain employs TRBV5-6 and TRBJ2-5; TRBD2 aligns across 11 bases. The clonotype comes from a male patient younger than 18 who had a stem cell transplant for acute lymphoblastic leukemia, so the T cells may come from the graft donor. The sample in question was PBMCs, mostly from graft donor cells, obtained 360 days after TCRalphabeta/CD19-depleted stem cell transplant. CDR3 protein: CASSFFIAGGPNYETQYF. As DNA, the CDR3 is TGTGCCAGCAGCTTTTTCATAGCGGGAGGGCCGAATTACGAGACCCAGTACTTC.